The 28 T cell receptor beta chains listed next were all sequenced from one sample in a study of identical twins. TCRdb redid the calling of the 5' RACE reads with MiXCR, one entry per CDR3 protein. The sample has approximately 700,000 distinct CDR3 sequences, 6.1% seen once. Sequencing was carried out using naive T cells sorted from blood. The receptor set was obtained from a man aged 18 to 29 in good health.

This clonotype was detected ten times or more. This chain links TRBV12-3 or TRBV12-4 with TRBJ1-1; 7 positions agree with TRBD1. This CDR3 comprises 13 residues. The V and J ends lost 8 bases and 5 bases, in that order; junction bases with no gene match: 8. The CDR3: CASYPQGDTEAFF. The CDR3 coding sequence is TGTGCCAGCTACCCCCAGGGGGATACTGAAGCTTTCTTT.

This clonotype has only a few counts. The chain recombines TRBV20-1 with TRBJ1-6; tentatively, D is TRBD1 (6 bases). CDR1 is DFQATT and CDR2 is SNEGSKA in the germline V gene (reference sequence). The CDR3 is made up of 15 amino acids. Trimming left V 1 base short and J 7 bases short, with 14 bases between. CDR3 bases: TGCAGTGCTAGAGGGGGGGGGACACACAATTCACCCCTCCACTTT. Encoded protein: CSARGGGTHNSPLHF.

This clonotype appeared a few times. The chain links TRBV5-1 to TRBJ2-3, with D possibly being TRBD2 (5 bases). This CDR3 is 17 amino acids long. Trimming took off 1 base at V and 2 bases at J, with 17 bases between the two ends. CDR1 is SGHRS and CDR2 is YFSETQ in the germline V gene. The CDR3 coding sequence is TGCGCCAGCAGCTTGAGATTGAGGGTCCCCACCACAGATACGCAGTATTTT. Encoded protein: CASSLRLRVPTTDTQYF.

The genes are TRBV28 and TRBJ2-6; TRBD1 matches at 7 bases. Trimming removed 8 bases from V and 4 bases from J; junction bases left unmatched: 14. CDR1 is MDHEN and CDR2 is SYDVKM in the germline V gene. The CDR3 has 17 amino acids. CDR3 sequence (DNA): TGTGCCAGCGAAGGGGGCGAGTTTGAATCCGGGGCCAACGTCCTGACTTTC. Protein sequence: CASEGGEFESGANVLTF.

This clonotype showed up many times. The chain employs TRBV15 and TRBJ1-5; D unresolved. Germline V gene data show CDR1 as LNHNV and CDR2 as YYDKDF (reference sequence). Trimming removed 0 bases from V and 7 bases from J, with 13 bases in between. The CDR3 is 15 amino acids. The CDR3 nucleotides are TGTGCCACCAGCAGAGATGGCACCGAAGGACAGCCCCAGCATTTT. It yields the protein CATSRDGTEGQPQHF.

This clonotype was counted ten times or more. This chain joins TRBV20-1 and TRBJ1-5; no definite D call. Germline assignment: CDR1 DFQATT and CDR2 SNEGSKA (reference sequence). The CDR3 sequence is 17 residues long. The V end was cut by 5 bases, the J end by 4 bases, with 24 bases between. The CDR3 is CSAPSGKGVIGNQPQHF. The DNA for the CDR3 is TGCAGTGCTCCGTCCGGGAAAGGAGTAATCGGGAATCAGCCCCAGCATTTT.

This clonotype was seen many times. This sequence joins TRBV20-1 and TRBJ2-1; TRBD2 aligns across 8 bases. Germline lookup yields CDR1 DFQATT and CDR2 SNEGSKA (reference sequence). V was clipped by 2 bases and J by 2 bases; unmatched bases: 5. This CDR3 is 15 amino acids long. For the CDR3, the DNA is TGCAGTGCTAGAACGGGACTAGGACCCTACAATGAGCAGTTCTTC. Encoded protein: CSARTGLGPYNEQFF.

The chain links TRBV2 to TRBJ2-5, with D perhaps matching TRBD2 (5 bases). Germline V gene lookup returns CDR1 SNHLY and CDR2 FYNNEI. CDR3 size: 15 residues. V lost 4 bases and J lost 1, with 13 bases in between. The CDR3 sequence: CASSAERAFQETQYF. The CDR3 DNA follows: TGTGCCAGCAGTGCCGAGAGGGCCTTCCAAGAGACCCAGTACTTC.

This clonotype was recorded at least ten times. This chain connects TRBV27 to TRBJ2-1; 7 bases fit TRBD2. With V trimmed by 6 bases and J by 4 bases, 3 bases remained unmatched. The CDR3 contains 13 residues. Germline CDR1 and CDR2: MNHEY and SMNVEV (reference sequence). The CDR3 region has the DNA TGTGCCAGCAGACTAGCGAGATACAATGAGCAGTTCTTC. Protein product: CASRLARYNEQFF.

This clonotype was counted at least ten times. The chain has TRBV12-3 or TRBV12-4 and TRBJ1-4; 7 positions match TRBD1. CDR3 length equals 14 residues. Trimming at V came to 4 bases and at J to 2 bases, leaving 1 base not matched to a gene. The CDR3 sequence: CASSSGQTNEKLFF. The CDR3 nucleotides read TGTGCCAGCAGTTCGGGACAGACTAATGAAAAACTGTTTTTT.

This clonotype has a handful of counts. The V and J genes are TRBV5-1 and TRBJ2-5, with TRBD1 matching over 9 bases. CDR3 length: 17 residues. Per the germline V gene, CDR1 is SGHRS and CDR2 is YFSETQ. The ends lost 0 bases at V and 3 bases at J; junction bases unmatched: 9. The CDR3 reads CASSLVPRDRAEETQYF. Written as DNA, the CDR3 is TGCGCCAGCAGCTTGGTCCCCCGGGACAGGGCGGAAGAGACCCAGTACTTC.

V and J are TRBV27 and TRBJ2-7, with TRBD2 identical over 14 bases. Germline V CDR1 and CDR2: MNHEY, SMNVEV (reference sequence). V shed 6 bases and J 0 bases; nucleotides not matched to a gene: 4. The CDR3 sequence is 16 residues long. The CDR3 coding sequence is TGTGCCAGCAGCACGACTAGCGGGAGGGCCTCCTACGAGCAGTACTTC. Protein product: CASSTTSGRASYEQYF.

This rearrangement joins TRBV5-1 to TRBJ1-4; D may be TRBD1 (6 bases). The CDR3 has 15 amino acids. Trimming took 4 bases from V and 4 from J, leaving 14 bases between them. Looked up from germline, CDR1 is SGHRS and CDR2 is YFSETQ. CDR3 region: CASSPGQPFNEKLFF. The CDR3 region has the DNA TGCGCCAGCAGCCCAGGACAGCCCTTTAATGAAAAACTGTTTTTT.

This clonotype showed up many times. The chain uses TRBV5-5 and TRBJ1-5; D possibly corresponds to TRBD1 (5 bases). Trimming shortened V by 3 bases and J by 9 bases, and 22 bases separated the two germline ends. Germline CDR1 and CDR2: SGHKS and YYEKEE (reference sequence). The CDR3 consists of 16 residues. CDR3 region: CASSSQWGSGIGPQHF. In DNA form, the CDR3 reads TGTGCCAGCAGCTCCCAATGGGGCAGTGGCATCGGGCCCCAGCATTTT.

The CDR3 sequence: CASSLTGFFEETQYF. In DNA, the CDR3 is TGTGCCAGCAGCCTTACAGGGTTTTTTGAAGAGACCCAGTACTTC. This rearrangement joins TRBV11-2 to TRBJ2-5, with a possible D match to TRBD1 (6 bases). This CDR3 spans 15 amino acids. Germline values: CDR1 SGHAT, CDR2 FQNNGV. The V end was cut by 5 bases, the J end by 3 bases, with 16 bases between.

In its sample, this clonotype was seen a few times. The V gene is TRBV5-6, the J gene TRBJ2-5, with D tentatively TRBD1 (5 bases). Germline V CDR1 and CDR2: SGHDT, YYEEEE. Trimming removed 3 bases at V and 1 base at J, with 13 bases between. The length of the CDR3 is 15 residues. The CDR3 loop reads CASSSPGIPQETQYF. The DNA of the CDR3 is TGTGCCAGCAGCTCCCCAGGGATCCCCCAAGAGACCCAGTACTTC.

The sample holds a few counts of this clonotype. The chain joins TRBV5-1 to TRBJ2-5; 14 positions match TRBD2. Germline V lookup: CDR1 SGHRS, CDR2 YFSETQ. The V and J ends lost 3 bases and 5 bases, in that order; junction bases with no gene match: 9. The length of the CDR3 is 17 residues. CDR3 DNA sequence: TGCGCCAGCAGCTCGTTGACTAGCGGGAGGGCCTCTGAGACCCAGTACTTC. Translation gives CASSSLTSGRASETQYF.

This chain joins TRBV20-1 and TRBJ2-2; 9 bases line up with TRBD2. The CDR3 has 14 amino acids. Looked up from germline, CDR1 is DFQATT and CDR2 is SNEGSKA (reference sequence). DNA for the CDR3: TGCGGGATCGAGCGGGAGGCGAACACCGGGGAGCTGTTTTTT. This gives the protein CGIEREANTGELFF.

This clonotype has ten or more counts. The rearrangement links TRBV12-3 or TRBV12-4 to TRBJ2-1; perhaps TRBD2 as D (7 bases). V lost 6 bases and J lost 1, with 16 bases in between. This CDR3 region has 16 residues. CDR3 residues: CASRGEGEGSYNEQFF. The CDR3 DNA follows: TGTGCCAGCAGGGGGGAGGGGGAGGGATCCTACAATGAGCAGTTCTTC.

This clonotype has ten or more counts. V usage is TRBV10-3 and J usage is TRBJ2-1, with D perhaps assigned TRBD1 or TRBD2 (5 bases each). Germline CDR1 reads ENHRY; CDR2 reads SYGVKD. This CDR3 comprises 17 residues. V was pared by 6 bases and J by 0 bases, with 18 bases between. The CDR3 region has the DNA TGTGCCATCAGGCAAAGGACGGGACCAAGCTCCTACAATGAGCAGTTCTTC. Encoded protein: CAIRQRTGPSSYNEQFF.

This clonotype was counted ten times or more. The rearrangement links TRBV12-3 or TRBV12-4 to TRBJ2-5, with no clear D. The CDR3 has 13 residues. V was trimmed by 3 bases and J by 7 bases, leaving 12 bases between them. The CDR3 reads CASSLGSQVTQYF. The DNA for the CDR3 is TGTGCCAGCAGTTTGGGCTCCCAGGTGACCCAGTACTTC.

In DNA, the CDR3 is TGTGCCAGCAAGAGGACTAGCGGTACAGATACGCAGTATTTT. This translates into CASKRTSGTDTQYF. This chain uses TRBV2 with TRBJ2-3; 10 bases match TRBD2. With 7 bases clipped from V and 3 bases from J, the junction kept 4 bases outside the gene matches. The CDR3 length is 14 residues. From germline, CDR1 is SNHLY and CDR2 FYNNEI.

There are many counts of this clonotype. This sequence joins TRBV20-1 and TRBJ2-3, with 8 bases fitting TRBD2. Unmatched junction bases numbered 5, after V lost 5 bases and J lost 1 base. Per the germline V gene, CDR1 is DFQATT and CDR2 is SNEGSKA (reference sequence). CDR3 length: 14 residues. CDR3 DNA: TGCAGTGCTCATACACTAGCGGGCACAGATACGCAGTATTTT. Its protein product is CSAHTLAGTDTQYF.

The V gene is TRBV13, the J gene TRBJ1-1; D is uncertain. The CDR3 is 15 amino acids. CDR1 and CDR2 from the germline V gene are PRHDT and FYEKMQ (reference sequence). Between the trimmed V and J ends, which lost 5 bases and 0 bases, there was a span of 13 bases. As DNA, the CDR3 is TGTGCCAGCAGCCACCTAGTTAACATGAACACTGAAGCTTTCTTT. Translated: CASSHLVNMNTEAFF.

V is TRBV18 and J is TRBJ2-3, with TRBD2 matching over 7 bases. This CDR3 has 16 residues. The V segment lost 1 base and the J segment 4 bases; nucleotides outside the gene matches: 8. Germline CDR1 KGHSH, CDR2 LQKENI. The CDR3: CASSPRAGEVADTQYF. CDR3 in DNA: TGTGCCAGCTCACCACGGGCGGGAGAGGTGGCAGATACGCAGTATTTT.

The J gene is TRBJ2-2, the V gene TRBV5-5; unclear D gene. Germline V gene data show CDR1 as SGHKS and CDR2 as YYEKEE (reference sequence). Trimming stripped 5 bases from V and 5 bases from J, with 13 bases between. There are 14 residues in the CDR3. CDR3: CASRSPHRTGELFF. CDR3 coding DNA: TGTGCCAGCAGGTCTCCACATCGGACCGGGGAGCTGTTTTTT.

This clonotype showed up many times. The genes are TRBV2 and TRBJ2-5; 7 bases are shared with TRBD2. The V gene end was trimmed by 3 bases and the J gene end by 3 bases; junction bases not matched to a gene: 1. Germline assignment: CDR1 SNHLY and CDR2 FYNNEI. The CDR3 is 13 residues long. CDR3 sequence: CASSEGGEETQYF. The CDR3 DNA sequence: TGTGCCAGCAGTGAGGGAGGGGAAGAGACCCAGTACTTC.

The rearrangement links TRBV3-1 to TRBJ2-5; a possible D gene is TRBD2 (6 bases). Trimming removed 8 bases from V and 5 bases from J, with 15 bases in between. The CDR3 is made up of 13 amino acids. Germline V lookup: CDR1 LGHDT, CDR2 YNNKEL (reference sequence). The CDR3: CASSSVADETQYF. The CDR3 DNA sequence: TGTGCCAGCTCGTCCGTAGCGGACGAGACCCAGTACTTC.